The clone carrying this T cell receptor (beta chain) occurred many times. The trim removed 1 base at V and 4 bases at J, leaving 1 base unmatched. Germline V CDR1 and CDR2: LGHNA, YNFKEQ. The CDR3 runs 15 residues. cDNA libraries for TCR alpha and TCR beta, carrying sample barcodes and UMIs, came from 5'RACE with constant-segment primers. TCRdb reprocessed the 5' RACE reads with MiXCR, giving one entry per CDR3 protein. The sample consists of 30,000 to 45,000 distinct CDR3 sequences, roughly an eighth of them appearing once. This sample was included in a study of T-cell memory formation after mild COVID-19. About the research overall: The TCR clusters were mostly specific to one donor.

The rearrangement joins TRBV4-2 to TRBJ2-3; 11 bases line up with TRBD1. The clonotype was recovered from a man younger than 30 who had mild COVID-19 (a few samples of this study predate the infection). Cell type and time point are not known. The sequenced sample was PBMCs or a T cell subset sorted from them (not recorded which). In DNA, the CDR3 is TGTGCCAGCAGCCAAGGGACAGGGGGCGCAGATACGCAGTATTTT. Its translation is CASSQGTGGADTQYF.